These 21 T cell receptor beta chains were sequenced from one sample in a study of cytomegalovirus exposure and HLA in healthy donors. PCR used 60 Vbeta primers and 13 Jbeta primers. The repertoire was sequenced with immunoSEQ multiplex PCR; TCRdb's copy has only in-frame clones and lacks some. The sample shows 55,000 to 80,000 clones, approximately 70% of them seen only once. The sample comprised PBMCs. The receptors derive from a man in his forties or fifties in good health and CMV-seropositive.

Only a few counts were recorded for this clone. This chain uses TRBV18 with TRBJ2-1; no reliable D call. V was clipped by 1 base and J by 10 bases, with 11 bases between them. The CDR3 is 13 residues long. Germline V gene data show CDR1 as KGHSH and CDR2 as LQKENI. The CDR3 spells CASSPLFATEQFF. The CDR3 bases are TGTGCCAGCTCACCACTTTTCGCAACAGAGCAGTTCTTC. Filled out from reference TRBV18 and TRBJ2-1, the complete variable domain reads NAGVMQNPRHLVRRRGQEARLRCSPMKGHSHVYWYRQLPEEGLKFMVYLQKENIIDESGMPKERFSAEFPKEGPSILRIQQVVRGDSAAYFCASSPLFATEQFFGPGTRLTVL.

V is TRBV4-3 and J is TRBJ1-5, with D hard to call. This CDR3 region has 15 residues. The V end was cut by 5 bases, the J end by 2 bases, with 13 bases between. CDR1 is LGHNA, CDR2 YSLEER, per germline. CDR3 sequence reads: CASSLQTEGNQPQHF. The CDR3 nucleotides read TGCGCCAGCAGCTTGCAGACGGAGGGCAATCAGCCCCAGCATTTT.

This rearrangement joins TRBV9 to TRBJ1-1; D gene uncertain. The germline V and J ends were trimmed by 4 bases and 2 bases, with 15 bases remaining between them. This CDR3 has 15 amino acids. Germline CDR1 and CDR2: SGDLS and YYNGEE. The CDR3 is CASSSTTGINTEAFF. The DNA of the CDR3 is TGTGCCAGCAGCTCCACAACGGGAATCAACACTGAAGCTTTCTTT.

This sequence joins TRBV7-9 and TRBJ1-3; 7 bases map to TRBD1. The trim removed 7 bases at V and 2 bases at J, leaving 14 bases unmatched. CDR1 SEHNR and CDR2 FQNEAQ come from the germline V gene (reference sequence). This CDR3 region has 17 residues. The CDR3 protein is CASNRIRGIVPGNTIYF. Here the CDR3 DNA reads TGTGCCAGCAACCGTATCAGGGGGATAGTTCCTGGAAACACCATATATTTT.

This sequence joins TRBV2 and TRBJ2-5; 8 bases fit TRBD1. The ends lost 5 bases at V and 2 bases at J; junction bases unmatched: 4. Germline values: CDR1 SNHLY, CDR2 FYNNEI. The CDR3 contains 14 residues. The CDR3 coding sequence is TGTGCCAGCAGTTACAGGGGGAGACAAGAGACCCAGTACTTC. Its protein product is CASSYRGRQETQYF.

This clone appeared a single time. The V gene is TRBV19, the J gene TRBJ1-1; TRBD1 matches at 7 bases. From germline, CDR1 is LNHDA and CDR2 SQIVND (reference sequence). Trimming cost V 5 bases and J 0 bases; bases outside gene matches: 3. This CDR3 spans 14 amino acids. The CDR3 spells CASSDRAMNTEAFF. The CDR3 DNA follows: TGTGCCAGTAGTGACAGGGCCATGAACACTGAAGCTTTCTTT.

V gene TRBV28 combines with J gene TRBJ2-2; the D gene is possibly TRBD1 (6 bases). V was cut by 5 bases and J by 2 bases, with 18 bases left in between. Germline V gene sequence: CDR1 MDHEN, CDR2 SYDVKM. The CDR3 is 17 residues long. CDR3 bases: TGTGCCAGCAGTCTCTTACGTCGGGACATTAACACCGGGGAGCTGTTTTTT. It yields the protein CASSLLRRDINTGELFF. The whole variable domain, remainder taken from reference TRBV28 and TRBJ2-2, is DVKVTQSSRYLVKRTGEKVFLECVQDMDHENMFWYRQDPGLGLRLIYFSYDVKMKEKGDIPEGYSVSREKKERFSLILESASTNQTSMYLCASSLLRRDINTGELFFGEGSRLTVL.

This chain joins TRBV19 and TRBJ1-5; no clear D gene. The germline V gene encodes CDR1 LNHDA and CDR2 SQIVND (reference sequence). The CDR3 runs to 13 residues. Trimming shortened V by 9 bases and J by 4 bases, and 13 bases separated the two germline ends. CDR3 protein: CASRDWTNQPQHF. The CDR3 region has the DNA TGTGCCAGCCGTGACTGGACTAATCAGCCCCAGCATTTT.

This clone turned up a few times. This chain's CDR3 is CASSQKRGSTDTQYF. The CDR3 region has the DNA TGTGCCAGCAGCCAAAAGCGGGGTAGCACAGATACGCAGTATTTT. The chain uses TRBV4-2 and TRBJ2-3; TRBD2 aligns across 7 bases. CDR1 is LGHNA and CDR2 is YNFKEQ in the germline V gene. V was pared by 2 bases and J by 0 bases, with 2 bases of the junction left unmatched. The CDR3 has 15 residues.

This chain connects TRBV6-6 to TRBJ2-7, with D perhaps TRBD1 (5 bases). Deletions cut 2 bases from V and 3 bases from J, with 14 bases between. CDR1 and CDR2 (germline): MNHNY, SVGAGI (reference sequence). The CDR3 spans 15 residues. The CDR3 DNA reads TGTGCCAGCAGTTACAAGTTGGGGCAGTACTACGAGCAGTACTTC. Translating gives CASSYKLGQYYEQYF.

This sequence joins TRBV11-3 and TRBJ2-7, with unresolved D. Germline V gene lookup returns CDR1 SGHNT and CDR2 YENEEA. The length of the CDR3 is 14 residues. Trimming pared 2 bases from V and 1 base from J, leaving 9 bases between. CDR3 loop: CASSLRTGSYEQYF. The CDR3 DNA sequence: TGTGCCAGCAGCTTAAGAACTGGTTCCTACGAGCAGTACTTC. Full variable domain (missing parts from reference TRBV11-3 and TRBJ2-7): EAGVVQSPRYKIIEKKQPVAFWCNPISGHNTLYWYLQNLGQGPELLIRYENEEAVDDSQLPKDRFSAERLKGVDSTLKIQPAELGDSAVYLCASSLRTGSYEQYFGPGTRLTVT.

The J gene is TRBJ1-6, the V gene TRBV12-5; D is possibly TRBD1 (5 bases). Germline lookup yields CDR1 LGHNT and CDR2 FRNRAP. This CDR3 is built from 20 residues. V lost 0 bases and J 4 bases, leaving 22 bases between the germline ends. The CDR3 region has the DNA TGTGCTAGTGGTTTGGTAAGGCTTTGGGGGGGTATGTCTTATAATTCACCCCTCCACTTT. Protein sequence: CASGLVRLWGGMSYNSPLHF.

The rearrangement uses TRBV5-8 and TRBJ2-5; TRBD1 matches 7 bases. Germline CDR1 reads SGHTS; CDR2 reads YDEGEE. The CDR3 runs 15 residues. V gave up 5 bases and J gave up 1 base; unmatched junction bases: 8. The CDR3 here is CASRYLQGLQETQYF. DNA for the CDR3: TGTGCCAGCAGATACTTACAGGGGCTCCAAGAGACCCAGTACTTC.

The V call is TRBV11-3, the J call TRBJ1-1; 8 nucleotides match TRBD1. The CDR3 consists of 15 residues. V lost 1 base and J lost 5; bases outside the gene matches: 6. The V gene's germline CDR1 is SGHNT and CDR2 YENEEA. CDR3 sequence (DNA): TGTGCCAGCAGCTTAGGGCAGGGGGCTGAAACTGAAGCTTTCTTT. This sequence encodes CASSLGQGAETEAFF.

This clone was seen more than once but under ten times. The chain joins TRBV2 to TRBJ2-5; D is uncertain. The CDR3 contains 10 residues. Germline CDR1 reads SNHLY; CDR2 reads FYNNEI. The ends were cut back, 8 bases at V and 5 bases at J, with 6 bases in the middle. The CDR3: CASARETQYF. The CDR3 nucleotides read TGTGCCAGCGCTCGGGAGACCCAGTACTTC.

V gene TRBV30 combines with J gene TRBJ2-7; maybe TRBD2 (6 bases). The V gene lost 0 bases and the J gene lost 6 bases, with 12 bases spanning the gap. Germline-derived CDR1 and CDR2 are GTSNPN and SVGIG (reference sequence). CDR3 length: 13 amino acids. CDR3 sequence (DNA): TGTGCCTGGAGTGTGAGTTTGGAGGGCGAGCAGTACTTC. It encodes CAWSVSLEGEQYF. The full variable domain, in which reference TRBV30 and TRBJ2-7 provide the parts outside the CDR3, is SQTIHQWPATLVQPVGSPLSLECTVEGTSNPNLYWYRQAAGRGLQLLFYSVGIGQISSEVPQNLSASRPQDRQFILSSKKLLLSDSGFYLCAWSVSLEGEQYFGPGTRLTVT.

The CDR3 sequence: CASSLWGPNQPQHF. The CDR3 DNA follows: TGTGCCAGCAGTTTATGGGGCCCTAATCAGCCCCAGCATTTT. This chain uses TRBV28 with TRBJ1-5; no reliable D call. Germline values: CDR1 MDHEN, CDR2 SYDVKM. This CDR3 spans 14 amino acids. Trimming removed 0 bases at V and 4 bases at J, with 7 bases between.

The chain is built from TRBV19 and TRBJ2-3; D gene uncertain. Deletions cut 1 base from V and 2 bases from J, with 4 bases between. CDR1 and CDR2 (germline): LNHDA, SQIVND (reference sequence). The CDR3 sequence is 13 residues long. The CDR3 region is CASSIAVTDTQYF. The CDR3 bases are TGTGCCAGTAGTATAGCTGTCACAGATACGCAGTATTTT.

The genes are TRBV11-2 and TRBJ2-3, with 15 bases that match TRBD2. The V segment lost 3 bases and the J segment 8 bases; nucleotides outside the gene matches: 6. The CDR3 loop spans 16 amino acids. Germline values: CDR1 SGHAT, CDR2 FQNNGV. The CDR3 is CASSFRTSGGDPTQYF. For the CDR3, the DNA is TGTGCCAGCAGCTTTAGGACTAGCGGGGGGGACCCTACGCAGTATTTT.

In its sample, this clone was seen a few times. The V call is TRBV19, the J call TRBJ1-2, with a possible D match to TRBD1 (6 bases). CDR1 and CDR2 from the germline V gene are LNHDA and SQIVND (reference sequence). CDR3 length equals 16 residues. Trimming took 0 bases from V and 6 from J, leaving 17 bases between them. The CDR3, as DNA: TGTGCCAGTAGTATAGATTGGACAGCTTTTGTGCATGGCTACACCTTC. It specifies CASSIDWTAFVHGYTF.

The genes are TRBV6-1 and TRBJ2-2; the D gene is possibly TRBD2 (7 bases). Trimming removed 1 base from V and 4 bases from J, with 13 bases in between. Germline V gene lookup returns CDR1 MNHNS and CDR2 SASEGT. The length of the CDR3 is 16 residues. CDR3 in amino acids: CASSEVGGGSTGELFF. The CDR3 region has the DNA TGTGCCAGCAGTGAAGTAGGGGGAGGGAGCACCGGGGAGCTGTTTTTT.